Presented here are 23 T cell receptor beta chains from one specimen sequenced in a study of regulatory T cells in long-lasting Graves disease. Time point meaning: newly diagnosed GD, antithyroid drugs for less than 3 months. PBMC RNA was the source of the TCR library. iRepertoire HTBI primers and Arm-PCR of CDR3 regions built TCR beta libraries. Via MiXCR, TCRdb re-called the multiplex PCR reads, giving one row per CDR3 protein. The sample gives hundreds of thousands of distinct CDR3 sequences, 12% of which show up once; approximately 9% is in the top ten. The sample also formed part of further work on T cells in Graves' hyperthyroidism and ophthalmopathy.

Specimen: peripheral blood mononuclear cells (PBMCs), collected at new diagnosis, from a patient treated with antithyroid drugs. The receptors derive from a woman in her twenties or thirties with Graves disease.

This clonotype has a count of ten or more. The chain carries TRBV11-1 and TRBJ1-1; D not certain. Trimming took 2 bases from V and 6 from J, leaving 10 bases between them. The CDR3 extends over 13 amino acids. CDR1 is SGHAT and CDR2 is FQDESV in the germline V gene (reference sequence). The DNA for the CDR3 is TGTGCCAGCAGCTTACGGGGTCAGCCTGAAGCTTTCTTT. This sequence encodes CASSLRGQPEAFF.

This clonotype was counted many times. V is TRBV10-3 and J is TRBJ2-1, with D perhaps matching TRBD1 (5 bases). The CDR3 covers 14 residues. Germline V gene data show CDR1 as ENHRY and CDR2 as SYGVKD. Trimming pared 7 bases from V and 7 bases from J, leaving 17 bases between. The DNA of the CDR3 is TGTGCCATCAAGCCCCTGACAGCGAGGAATGAGCAGTTCTTC. This translates into CAIKPLTARNEQFF.

This clonotype was seen only a few times. This rearrangement joins TRBV6-1 to TRBJ2-2; 7 bases are shared with TRBD1. The junction had 7 bases not matched to a gene; V was cut back by 6 bases and J by 3 bases. The germline CDR1 and CDR2 sequences are MNHNS and SASEGT. The CDR3 covers 15 residues. This chain's CDR3 is CASSHWTGDTGELFF. The CDR3, as DNA: TGTGCCAGCAGCCATTGGACAGGCGACACCGGGGAGCTGTTTTTT.

This CDR3 reads CASSLAVTDYNSNQPQHF. The CDR3 DNA follows: TGTGCCAGCAGCTTAGCGGTGACAGACTACAATAGCAATCAGCCCCAGCATTTT. V and J are TRBV7-8 and TRBJ1-5, with D possibly TRBD1 on 5 matching bases. This CDR3 spans 18 amino acids. Germline values: CDR1 SGHVS, CDR2 FQNEAQ. V shed 0 bases and J shed 0 bases, with 15 bases lying between them.

The V and J genes are TRBV18 and TRBJ2-3; 8 positions match TRBD1. The V gene end was trimmed by 2 bases and the J gene end by 4 bases; junction bases not matched to a gene: 11. Germline-derived CDR1 and CDR2 are KGHSH and LQKENI. This CDR3 has 17 residues. The CDR3 spells CASSPRARRGLADTQYF. CDR3 DNA sequence: TGTGCCAGCTCACCAAGGGCCCGCAGGGGGCTAGCAGATACGCAGTATTTT. The entire variable domain, with the rest obtained from reference TRBV18 and TRBJ2-3, is as follows: NAGVMQNPRHLVRRRGQEARLRCSPMKGHSHVYWYRQLPEEGLKFMVYLQKENIIDESGMPKERFSAEFPKEGPSILRIQQVVRGDSAAYFCASSPRARRGLADTQYFGPGTRLTVL.

In this sample, this clonotype turned up many times. The rearrangement links TRBV7-9 to TRBJ2-1; D not certain. Per the germline V gene, CDR1 is SEHNR and CDR2 is FQNEAQ (reference sequence). This CDR3 region has 12 residues. With 4 bases removed from V and 8 bases from J, the gap between germline ends came to 9 bases. CDR3 sequence: CASSSNSDEQFF. The CDR3 coding sequence is TGTGCCAGCAGCTCGAATTCCGATGAGCAGTTCTTC.

The genes are TRBV19 and TRBJ2-7; D might be TRBD2 (5 bases). Per germline, CDR1 LNHDA and CDR2 SQIVND (reference sequence). V gave up 6 bases and J gave up 6 bases, with 24 bases separating them. This CDR3 has 16 amino acids. CDR3 nucleotide sequence: TGTGCCAGTAGCATACTAGGGTCTCCGGATTTCGGCGAGCAGTACTTC. This translates into CASSILGSPDFGEQYF. Full variable domain (rest looked up from reference TRBV19 and TRBJ2-7): DGGITQSPKYLFRKEGQNVTLSCEQNLNHDAMYWYRQDPGQGLRLIYYSQIVNDFQKGDIAEGYSVSREKKESFPLTVTSAQKNPTAFYLCASSILGSPDFGEQYFGPGTRLTVT.

Points on this clonotype: A much larger clone lies one base from this, so it may be a read error. The rearrangement uses TRBV18 and TRBJ2-3; D not resolved. The tail of the sequence fits TRBJ2-1 better, so the J call may be wrong. The CDR3 contains 16 residues. Germline lookup yields CDR1 KGHSH and CDR2 LQKENI. The CDR3 is CASSLRANLRYNEQFF. The CDR3 DNA sequence: TGTGCCAGCTCACTTCGGGCTAACCTTCGGTACAATGAGCAGTTCTTC.

V usage is TRBV30 and J usage is TRBJ2-7, with TRBD1 matching over 8 bases. With 6 bases clipped from V and 2 bases from J, the junction kept 9 bases outside the gene matches. The CDR3 spans 14 residues. Germline lookup yields CDR1 GTSNPN and CDR2 SVGIG (reference sequence). This CDR3 is CACPTGAPPYEQYF. The DNA for the CDR3 is TGTGCCTGTCCGACAGGGGCCCCACCCTACGAGCAGTACTTC.

This clonotype has ten or more counts. This chain links TRBV7-2 with TRBJ2-5; D unresolved. This CDR3 is 14 amino acids long. V lost 5 bases to trimming and J lost 3 bases, with 13 bases between them. The germline gives CDR1 SGHTA, CDR2 FQGNSA. This CDR3 is CASSPQGSKETQYF. The CDR3 nucleotides read TGTGCCAGCAGCCCCCAAGGATCAAAAGAGACCCAGTACTTC.

This clonotype was detected many times. The junction shows a germline mismatch at one end, possibly a read error. The V call is TRBV7-9, the J call TRBJ1-4; D is unclear. CDR3 length: 14 amino acids. Germline V gene sequence: CDR1 SEHNR, CDR2 FQNEAQ (reference sequence). The CDR3 nucleotides are TGCGCCAGCAGCTCGGATTCAACTAATGAAAAACTGTTTTTT. It yields the protein CASSSDSTNEKLFF.

Ten or more counts support this clonotype. CDR3 DNA sequence: TGTGCCAGTAGTCCCCCGTTGTCAGCCGGGGATTCACCCCTCCACTTT. As protein: CASSPPLSAGDSPLHF. This rearrangement joins TRBV19 to TRBJ1-6; D is undetermined. The CDR3 covers 16 residues. V was clipped by 5 bases and J by 8 bases, with 19 bases between them. Germline CDR1 reads LNHDA; CDR2 reads SQIVND (reference sequence).

With respect to this clonotype: This could be a read error, since a much larger clone is one nucleotide away. The chain couples TRBV6-9 to TRBJ2-1; 8 bases agree with TRBD2. Germline V gene lookup returns CDR1 MNHGY and CDR2 SVAAGI. CDR3 length equals 14 residues. The CDR3 sequence: CTSSSGLAADEQFF. CDR3 in DNA: TGTACCAGCAGTTCCGGACTAGCTGCGGATGAGCAGTTCTTC.

In this sample, this clonotype turned up a few times. The chain combines TRBV5-6 with TRBJ2-2, with a possible D match to TRBD1 (6 bases). The CDR3 contains 13 residues. Germline CDR1 reads SGHDT; CDR2 reads YYEEEE. V dropped 4 bases and J dropped 7 bases, with 11 bases sitting between them. The DNA for the CDR3 is TGTGCCAGCAGCGAGACAGGTCTCGGGGAGCTGTTTTTT. Its translation is CASSETGLGELFF.

The rearrangement joins TRBV27 to TRBJ2-7, with D possibly TRBD2 on 6 matching bases. V was clipped by 4 bases and J by 1 base, with 14 bases between them. The CDR3 runs to 15 residues. Germline V lookup: CDR1 MNHEY, CDR2 SMNVEV (reference sequence). The CDR3 DNA reads TGTGCCAGCAGTTATGGACACGGGGGTTCCTACGAGCAGTACTTC. As protein: CASSYGHGGSYEQYF.

The V and J genes are TRBV7-9 and TRBJ2-1; TRBD2 matches at 12 bases. V shed 5 bases and J 2 bases; nucleotides not matched to a gene: 4. CDR1 and CDR2 (germline): SEHNR, FQNEAQ (reference sequence). This CDR3 comprises 16 residues. Here the CDR3 reads CASSATSGRPYNEQFF. The CDR3 DNA reads as TGTGCCAGCAGCGCCACTAGCGGGAGGCCCTACAATGAGCAGTTCTTC.

About this clonotype: A single base separates this from a much larger clone, so it may be a read error. The chain links TRBV2 to TRBJ2-1; 11 bases line up with TRBD2. The V segment lost 6 bases and the J segment 6 bases; nucleotides outside the gene matches: 4. In germline, CDR1 is SNHLY, CDR2 FYNNEI. The CDR3 runs to 14 residues. CDR3 coding DNA: TGTGCCAGCAGACTAGCGGGAGTTGTCAATGAGCAGTTCTTC. This codes for CASRLAGVVNEQFF.

Many counts were recorded for this clonotype. The rearrangement uses TRBV27 and TRBJ2-3; unclear D gene. V gave up 6 bases and J gave up 4 bases, with 11 bases separating them. Germline V gives CDR1 MNHEY, CDR2 SMNVEV (reference sequence). The CDR3 covers 13 residues. In nucleotides, the CDR3 is TGTGCCAGCAGCCCGGCGAATGCAGATACGCAGTATTTT. This gives the protein CASSPANADTQYF.

V is TRBV12-3 or TRBV12-4 and J is TRBJ2-6; no firm D call. The CDR3 totals 17 residues. V gave up 3 bases and J gave up 2 bases, with 14 bases separating them. CDR3 sequence reads: CASSFLLGSAGANVLTF. In DNA form, the CDR3 reads TGTGCCAGCAGTTTCCTCCTAGGCTCCGCTGGGGCCAACGTCCTGACTTTC.

Many counts were recorded for this clonotype. This chain joins TRBV12-3 or TRBV12-4 and TRBJ1-1, with 10 nucleotides matching TRBD1. V shed 6 bases and J 11 bases; nucleotides not matched to a gene: 15. This CDR3 is 15 amino acids long. CDR3 sequence reads: CASSPLRDRGFRAFF. CDR3 in DNA: TGTGCCAGCAGCCCACTCCGGGACAGGGGCTTTCGCGCTTTCTTT.

This clonotype was found many times. CDR3 residues: CASSLLVSGELFF. CDR3 bases: TGTGCCAGCAGTTTACTGGTATCCGGGGAGCTGTTTTTT. The chain employs TRBV12-3 or TRBV12-4 and TRBJ2-2; D ambiguous. The length of the CDR3 is 13 residues. V lost 2 bases and J 6 bases, leaving 7 bases between the germline ends.

This clonotype was recorded many times. The chain employs TRBV2 and TRBJ2-1; no reliable D call. Trimming removed 10 bases from V and 7 bases from J, with 11 bases in between. CDR1 and CDR2 (germline): SNHLY, FYNNEI. The length of the CDR3 is 11 residues. The CDR3 protein is CATKFENEQFF. The CDR3 DNA is TGTGCCACCAAGTTTGAGAATGAGCAGTTCTTC.

This clonotype was detected ten times or more. This chain joins TRBV6-1 and TRBJ2-7; no firm D call. Deletions cut 4 bases from V and 3 bases from J, with 16 bases between. The CDR3 has 15 residues. Germline values: CDR1 MNHNS, CDR2 SASEGT. CDR3 nucleotides: TGTGCCAGCAGTGTGACCTACGGCGCCAGCTACGAGCAGTACTTC. It translates to CASSVTYGASYEQYF.